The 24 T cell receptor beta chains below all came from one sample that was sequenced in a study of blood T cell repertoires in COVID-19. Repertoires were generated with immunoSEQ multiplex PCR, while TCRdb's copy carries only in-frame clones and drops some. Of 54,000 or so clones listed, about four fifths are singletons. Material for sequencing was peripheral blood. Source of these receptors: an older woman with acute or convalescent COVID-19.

CDR3 in amino acids: CASSPGTGGFGNQPQHF. The CDR3 DNA follows: TGTGCCAGCAGTCCTGGGACAGGGGGGTTTGGCAATCAGCCCCAGCATTTT. The chain combines TRBV27 with TRBJ1-5; 11 positions match TRBD1. With V trimmed by 5 bases and J by 2 bases, 8 bases remained unmatched. There are 17 residues in the CDR3. Germline CDR1 MNHEY, CDR2 SMNVEV (reference sequence).

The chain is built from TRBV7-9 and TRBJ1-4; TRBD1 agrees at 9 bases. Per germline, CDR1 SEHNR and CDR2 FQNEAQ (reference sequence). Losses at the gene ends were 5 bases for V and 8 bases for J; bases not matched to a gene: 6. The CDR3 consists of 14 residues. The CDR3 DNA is TGTGCCAGCAGCCAGGGACAGGGTCGCGAAAAACTGTTTTTT. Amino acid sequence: CASSQGQGREKLFF.

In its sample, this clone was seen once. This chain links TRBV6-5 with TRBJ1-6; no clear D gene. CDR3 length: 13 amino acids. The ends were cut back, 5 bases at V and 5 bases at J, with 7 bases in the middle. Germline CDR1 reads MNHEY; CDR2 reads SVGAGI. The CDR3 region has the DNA TGTGCCAGCAGTCGAGCAAATAATTCACCCCTCCACTTT. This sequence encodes CASSRANNSPLHF.

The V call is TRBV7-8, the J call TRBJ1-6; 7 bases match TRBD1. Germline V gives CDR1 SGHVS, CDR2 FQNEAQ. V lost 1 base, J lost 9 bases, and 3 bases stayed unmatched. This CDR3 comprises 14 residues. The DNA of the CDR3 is TGTGCCAGCAGCTTAGGTGACAGGGCTTCACCCCTCCACTTT. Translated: CASSLGDRASPLHF.

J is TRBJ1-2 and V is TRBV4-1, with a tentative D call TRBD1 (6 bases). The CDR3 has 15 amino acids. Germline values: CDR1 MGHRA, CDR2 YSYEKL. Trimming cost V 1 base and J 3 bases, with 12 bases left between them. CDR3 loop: CASSQGAGVDYGYTF. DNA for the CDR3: TGCGCCAGCAGCCAAGGGGCAGGGGTAGACTATGGCTACACCTTC.

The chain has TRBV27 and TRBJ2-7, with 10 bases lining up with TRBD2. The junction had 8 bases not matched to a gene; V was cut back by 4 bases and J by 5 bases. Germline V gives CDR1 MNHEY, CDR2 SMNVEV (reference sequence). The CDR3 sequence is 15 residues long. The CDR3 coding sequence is TGTGCCAGCAGTTCTCTGGCTAGCGGGAGCCACGAGCAGTACTTC. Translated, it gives CASSSLASGSHEQYF.

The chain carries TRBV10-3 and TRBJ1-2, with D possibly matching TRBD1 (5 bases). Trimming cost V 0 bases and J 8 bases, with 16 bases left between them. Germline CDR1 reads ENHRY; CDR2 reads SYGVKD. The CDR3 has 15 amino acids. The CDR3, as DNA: TGTGCCATCAGTGAGTCGACGGGCAGGGCTCGAGGCTACACCTTC. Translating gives CAISESTGRARGYTF.

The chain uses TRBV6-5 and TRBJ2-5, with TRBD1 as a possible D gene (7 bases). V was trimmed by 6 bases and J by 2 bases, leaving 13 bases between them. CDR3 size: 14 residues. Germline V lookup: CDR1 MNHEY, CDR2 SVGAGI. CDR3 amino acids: CASRGRGQQETQYF. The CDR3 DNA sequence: TGTGCCAGCAGGGGGCGGGGACAGCAAGAGACCCAGTACTTC.

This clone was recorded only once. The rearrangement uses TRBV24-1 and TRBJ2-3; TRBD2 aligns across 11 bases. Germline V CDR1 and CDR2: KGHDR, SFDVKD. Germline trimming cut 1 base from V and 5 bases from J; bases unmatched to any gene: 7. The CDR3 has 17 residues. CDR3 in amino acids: CATSDLVAGGRIDTQYF. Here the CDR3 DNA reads TGTGCCACCAGTGATTTAGTAGCGGGGGGGAGAATAGATACGCAGTATTTT.

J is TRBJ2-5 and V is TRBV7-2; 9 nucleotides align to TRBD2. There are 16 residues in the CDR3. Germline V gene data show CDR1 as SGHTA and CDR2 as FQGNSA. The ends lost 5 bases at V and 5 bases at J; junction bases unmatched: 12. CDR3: CASSGYGGGAVETQYF. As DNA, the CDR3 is TGTGCCAGCAGCGGGTACGGCGGGGGGGCCGTGGAGACCCAGTACTTC.

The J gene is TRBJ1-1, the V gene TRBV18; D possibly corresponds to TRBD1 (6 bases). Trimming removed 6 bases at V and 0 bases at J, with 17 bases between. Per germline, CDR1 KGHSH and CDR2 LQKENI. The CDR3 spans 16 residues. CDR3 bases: TGTGCCAGCTCCCCGGGACATAACAGCTTGAACACTGAAGCTTTCTTT. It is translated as CASSPGHNSLNTEAFF.

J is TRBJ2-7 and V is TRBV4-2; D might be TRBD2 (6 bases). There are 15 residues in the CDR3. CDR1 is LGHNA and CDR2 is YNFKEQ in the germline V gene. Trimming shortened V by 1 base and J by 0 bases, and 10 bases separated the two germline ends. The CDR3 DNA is TGTGCCAGCAGCCAAGTGGCTAGCGCCTCCTACGAGCAGTACTTC. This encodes CASSQVASASYEQYF.

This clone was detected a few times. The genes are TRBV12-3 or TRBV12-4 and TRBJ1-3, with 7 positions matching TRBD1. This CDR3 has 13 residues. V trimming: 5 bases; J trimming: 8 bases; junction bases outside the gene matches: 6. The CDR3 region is CASSRTGADTIYF. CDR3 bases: TGTGCCAGCAGTAGAACAGGGGCGGACACCATATATTTT.

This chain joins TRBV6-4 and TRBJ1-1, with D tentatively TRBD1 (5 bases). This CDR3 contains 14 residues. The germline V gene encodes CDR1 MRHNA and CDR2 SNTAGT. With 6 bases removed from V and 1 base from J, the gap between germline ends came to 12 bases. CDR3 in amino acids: CASRPRGSNTEAFF. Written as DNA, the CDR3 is TGTGCCAGCAGACCGCGGGGCTCGAACACTGAAGCTTTCTTT.

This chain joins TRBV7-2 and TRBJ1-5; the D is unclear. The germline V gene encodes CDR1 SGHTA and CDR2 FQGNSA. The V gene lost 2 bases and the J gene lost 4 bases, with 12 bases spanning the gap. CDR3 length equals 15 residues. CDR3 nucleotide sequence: TGTGCCAGCAGCTTATTTTCGGGTGCTAATCAGCCCCAGCATTTT. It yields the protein CASSLFSGANQPQHF.

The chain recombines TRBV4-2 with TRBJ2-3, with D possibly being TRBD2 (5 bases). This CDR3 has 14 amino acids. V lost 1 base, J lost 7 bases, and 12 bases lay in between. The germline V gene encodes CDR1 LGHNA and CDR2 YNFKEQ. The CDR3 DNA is TGTGCCAGCAGCCAAGGGGCAAGGGAGAATACGCAGTATTTT. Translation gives CASSQGARENTQYF.

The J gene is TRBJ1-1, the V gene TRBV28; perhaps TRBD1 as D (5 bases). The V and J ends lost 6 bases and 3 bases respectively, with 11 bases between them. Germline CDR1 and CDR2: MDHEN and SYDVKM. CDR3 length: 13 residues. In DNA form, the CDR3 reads TGTGCCAGCAGAGGGGTTGAGTACACTGAAGCTTTCTTT. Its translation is CASRGVEYTEAFF.

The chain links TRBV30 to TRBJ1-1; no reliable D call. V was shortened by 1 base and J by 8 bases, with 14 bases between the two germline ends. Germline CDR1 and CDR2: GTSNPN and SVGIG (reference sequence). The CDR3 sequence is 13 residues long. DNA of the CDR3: TGTGCCTGGAGTGCGCCCTTCGGGGTGGAAGCTTTCTTT. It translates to CAWSAPFGVEAFF.

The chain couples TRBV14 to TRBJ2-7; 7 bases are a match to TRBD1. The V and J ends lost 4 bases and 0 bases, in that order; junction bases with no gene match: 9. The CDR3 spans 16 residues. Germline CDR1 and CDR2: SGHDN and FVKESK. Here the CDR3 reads CASSPAGTATSYEQYF. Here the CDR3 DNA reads TGTGCCAGCAGCCCGGCCGGGACAGCAACCTCCTACGAGCAGTACTTC.

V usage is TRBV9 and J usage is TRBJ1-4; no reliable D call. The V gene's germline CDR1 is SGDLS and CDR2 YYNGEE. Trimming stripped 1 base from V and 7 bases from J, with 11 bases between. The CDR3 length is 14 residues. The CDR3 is CASSVLATGEKLFF. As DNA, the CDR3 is TGTGCCAGCAGCGTACTTGCCACGGGTGAAAAACTGTTTTTT.

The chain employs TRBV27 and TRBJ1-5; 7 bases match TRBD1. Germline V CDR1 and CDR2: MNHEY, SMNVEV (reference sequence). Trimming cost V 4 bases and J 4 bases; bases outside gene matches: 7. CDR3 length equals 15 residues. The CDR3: CASSSRQGKNQPQHF. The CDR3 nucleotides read TGTGCCAGCAGTTCCAGACAGGGAAAAAATCAGCCCCAGCATTTT.

This CDR3 reads CASSPGWQGGNQPQHF. The CDR3 DNA sequence: TGTGCCAGCAGCCCCGGTTGGCAGGGGGGCAATCAGCCCCAGCATTTT. The chain employs TRBV7-8 and TRBJ1-5; 7 bases fit TRBD1. The length of the CDR3 is 16 residues. In germline, CDR1 is SGHVS, CDR2 FQNEAQ. V was clipped by 5 bases and J by 2 bases; unmatched bases: 9.

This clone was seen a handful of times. The chain's CDR3 is CASSLEPLADNSPLHF. The CDR3 coding sequence is TGCGCCAGCAGCTTGGAACCCTTGGCGGATAATTCACCCCTCCACTTT. This rearrangement joins TRBV5-1 to TRBJ1-6; D is unclear. Germline assignment: CDR1 SGHRS and CDR2 YFSETQ. V was shortened by 0 bases and J by 5 bases, with 12 bases between the two germline ends. There are 16 residues in the CDR3. The whole variable domain, filled in from reference TRBV5-1 and TRBJ1-6, reads KAGVTQTPRYLIKTRGQQVTLSCSPISGHRSVSWYQQTPGQGLQFLFEYFSETQRNKGNFPGRFSGRQFSNSRSEMNVSTLELGDSALYLCASSLEPLADNSPLHFGNGTRLTVT.

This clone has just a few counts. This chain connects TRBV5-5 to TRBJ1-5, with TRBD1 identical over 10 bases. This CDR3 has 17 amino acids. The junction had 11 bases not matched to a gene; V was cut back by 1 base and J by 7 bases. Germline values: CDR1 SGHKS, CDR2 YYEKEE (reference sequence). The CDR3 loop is CASSLTPGQGFRQPQHF. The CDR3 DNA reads TGTGCCAGCAGCTTGACTCCGGGACAGGGGTTTAGGCAGCCCCAGCATTTT.